Included here is one TCR beta chain sequence, with context. TCRdb's copy holds only in-frame clones and misses some; the assay was immunoSEQ multiplex PCR. The data contain about 30,000 clones, around 67% of them singletons. The data derive from a study of early stage breast cancer tumors. Study in general: Each sample averaged approximately 10-fold read coverage.

Germline CDR1 reads SGHTA; CDR2 reads FQGNSA. V gave up 3 bases and J gave up 6 bases; unmatched junction bases: 4. The CDR3 is 13 amino acids. The clonotype comes from a person in their thirties with breast cancer. Sequencing input: breast tumor tissue. The chain is built from TRBV7-2 and TRBJ1-2; 7 bases line up with TRBD1. CDR3 DNA: TGTGCCAGCAGCTTGACCAGGGGGGATGGCTACACCTTC. This sequence encodes CASSLTRGDGYTF.